This T cell receptor (beta chain) emerged from a study of blood T cell repertoires in COVID-19. Study information: Collection of acute and convalescent COVID-19 samples took place in the United States, Italy and Spain.

The CDR3 is 13 residues long. CDR1 and CDR2 (germline): MGHRA, YSYEKL. The germline V and J ends were trimmed by 3 bases and 6 bases, with 11 bases remaining between them. Sequenced by immunoSEQ multiplex PCR; TCRdb stores in-frame clones only, minus some. The sample holds about 75,000 clones, roughly 90% seen once. This receptor was taken from a human donor in a cohort sampled during active COVID-19. Sequenced material: peripheral blood. J is TRBJ1-2 and V is TRBV4-1; D might be TRBD1 (5 bases). CDR3 in amino acids: CASSHEGANGYTF. Written as DNA, the CDR3 is TGCGCCAGCAGCCACGAAGGGGCGAATGGCTACACCTTC.